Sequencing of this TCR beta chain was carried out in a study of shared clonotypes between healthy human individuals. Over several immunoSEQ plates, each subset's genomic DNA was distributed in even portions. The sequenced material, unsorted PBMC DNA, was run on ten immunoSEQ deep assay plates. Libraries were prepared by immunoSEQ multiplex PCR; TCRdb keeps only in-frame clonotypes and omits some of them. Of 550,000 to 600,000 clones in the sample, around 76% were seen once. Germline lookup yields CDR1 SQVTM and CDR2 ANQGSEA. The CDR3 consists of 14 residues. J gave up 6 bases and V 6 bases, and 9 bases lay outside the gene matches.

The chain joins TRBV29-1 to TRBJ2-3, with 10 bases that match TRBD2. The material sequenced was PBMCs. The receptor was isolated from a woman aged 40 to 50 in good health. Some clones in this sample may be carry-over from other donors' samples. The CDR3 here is CSVTPGAGGDTQYF. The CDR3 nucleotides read TGCAGCGTGACCCCCGGAGCGGGAGGGGATACGCAGTATTTT.